This TCR beta chain was obtained from a study of T cell responses to AZD1222 COVID-19 vaccine. CDR3 length: 14 residues. Trimming shortened V by 1 base and J by 4 bases, and 10 bases separated the two germline ends. Per germline, CDR1 LGHDT and CDR2 YNNKEL (reference sequence). Profiled with immunoSEQ multiplex PCR; TCRdb holds only in-frame clones, not every one. The data contain tens of thousands of clones, approximately 82% of them singletons. Details on this clone: Its cognate antigen is unknown.

Regarding the study as a whole: Clonal diversity was possibly underestimated, and white British individuals and females predominated among donors.

The chain has TRBV3-1 (or the pseudogene TRBV3-2) and TRBJ1-2, with a weak D call TRBD1 (5 bases). Here the sequenced sample was peripheral blood, taken on day 0 of AZD1222 vaccination. The TCR sequence derives from an adult in good health. CDR3 loop: CASSQVEQAYGYTF. CDR3 bases: TGTGCCAGCAGCCAAGTTGAACAGGCCTATGGCTACACCTTC.